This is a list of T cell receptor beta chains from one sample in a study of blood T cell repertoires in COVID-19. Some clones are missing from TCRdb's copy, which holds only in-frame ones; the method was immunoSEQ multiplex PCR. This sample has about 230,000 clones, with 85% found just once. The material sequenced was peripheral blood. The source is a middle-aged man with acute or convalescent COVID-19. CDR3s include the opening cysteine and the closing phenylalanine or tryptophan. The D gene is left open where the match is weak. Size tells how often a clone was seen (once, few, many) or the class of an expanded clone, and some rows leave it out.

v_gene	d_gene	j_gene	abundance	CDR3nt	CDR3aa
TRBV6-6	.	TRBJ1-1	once	TGTGCCAGCAGTCAGACAGGTTTGACTGAAGCTTTCTTT	CASSQTGLTEAFF
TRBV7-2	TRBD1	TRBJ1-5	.	TGTGCCAGCAGCTTCGTGGACAGGGGGAATCAGCCCCAGCATTTT	CASSFVDRGNQPQHF
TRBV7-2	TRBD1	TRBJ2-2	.	TGTGCCAGCAGTTTCTTAGGACAGGGCGGCACCGGGGAGCTGTTTTTT	CASSFLGQGGTGELFF
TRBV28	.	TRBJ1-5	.	TGTGCCAGCAGCCAGGTGGAATCACCCCAGCATTTT	CASSQVESPQHF
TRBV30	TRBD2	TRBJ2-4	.	TGTGCCTGGTCTAAGCAGCGGGGATGGGCGGCCAAAAACATTCAGTACTTC	CAWSKQRGWAAKNIQYF
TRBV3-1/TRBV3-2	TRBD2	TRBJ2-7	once	TGTGCCAACAGCGCTCGCGGGGGCTACGAGCAGTACTTC	CANSARGGYEQYF
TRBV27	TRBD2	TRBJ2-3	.	TGTGCCAGCAGTTCCCCCCCAGCTAGCGGGGAATCAATGGTCACAGATACGCAGTATTTT	CASSSPPASGESMVTDTQYF
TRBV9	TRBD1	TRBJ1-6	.	TGTGCCAGCAGCGTAGGCATCGACAGGGGTGATTCACCCCTCCACTTT	CASSVGIDRGDSPLHF
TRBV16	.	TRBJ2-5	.	TGTGCCAGCAGCCAAGTTAGGGGAGAGACCCAGTACTTC	CASSQVRGETQYF
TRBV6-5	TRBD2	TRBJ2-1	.	TGTGCCAGCAGGAAGGGACTAGCGGGGGAGCAGTTCTTC	CASRKGLAGEQFF
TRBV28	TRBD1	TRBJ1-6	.	TGTGCCAGCAGTACGGACAGGGCTTCACCCCTCCACTTT	CASSTDRASPLHF
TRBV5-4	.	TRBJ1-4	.	TGTGCCAGCAGCACCGGCACAGGTGGCGAAAAACTGTTTTTT	CASSTGTGGEKLFF
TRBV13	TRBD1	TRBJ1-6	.	TGTGCCAGCAGCTTGACCGGGACAGGGAGAAATTCACCCCTCCACTTT	CASSLTGTGRNSPLHF
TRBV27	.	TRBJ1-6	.	TGTGCCAGCAGTTTAATCTCCAGGGCGGGAAATTCACCCCTCCACTTT	CASSLISRAGNSPLHF
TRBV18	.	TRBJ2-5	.	TGTGCCAGCTCACCTGGAGATACAATGCGGCGGGAGACCCAGTACTTC	CASSPGDTMRRETQYF
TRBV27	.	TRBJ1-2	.	TGTGCCAGCAGCCCTTACACGACAGTCAACTATGGCTACACCTTC	CASSPYTTVNYGYTF
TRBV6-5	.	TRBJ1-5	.	TGTGCCAGCAGAACAGACAGTTCCAGCAATCAGCCCCAGCATTTT	CASRTDSSSNQPQHF
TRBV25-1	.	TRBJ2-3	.	TGTGCCAGCAGTGGCCCCGGGGGCACAGATACGCAGTATTTT	CASSGPGGTDTQYF
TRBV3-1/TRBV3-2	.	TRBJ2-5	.	TGTGCCAGCAGCCAAGAGCTAGCGGAGACCCAGTACTTC	CASSQELAETQYF
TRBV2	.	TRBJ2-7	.	TGTGCCAGCAGTGTACAGGGCTACGAGCAGTACTTC	CASSVQGYEQYF
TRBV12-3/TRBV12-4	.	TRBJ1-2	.	TGTGCCAGCAGCCCTACTGCAAATGATGGCTACACCTTC	CASSPTANDGYTF
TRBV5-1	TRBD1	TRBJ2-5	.	TGCGCCAGCAGCTTACAGGGGAAGGGAGAGACCCAGTACTTC	CASSLQGKGETQYF
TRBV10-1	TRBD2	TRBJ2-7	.	TGCGCCAGCAGCCGAGCGGGGGTGGCCGCGGAGCAGTACTTC	CASSRAGVAAEQYF
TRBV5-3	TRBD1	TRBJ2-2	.	TGTGCCAGAAGCTTGGCCGGGACAGGGGCCGCCGGGGAGCTGTTTTTT	CARSLAGTGAAGELFF
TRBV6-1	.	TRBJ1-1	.	TGTGCCAGCAGTGAATACGTCTCAGGGTCTGAAGCTTTCTTT	CASSEYVSGSEAFF
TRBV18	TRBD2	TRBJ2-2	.	TGTGCCAGCTCACCAGGACTAGCCGTCGCCGGGGAGCTGTTTTTT	CASSPGLAVAGELFF
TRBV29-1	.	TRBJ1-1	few	TGCAGCGTTGAACCGCCGAGTACTGAAGCTTTCTTT	CSVEPPSTEAFF
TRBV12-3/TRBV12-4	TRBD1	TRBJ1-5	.	TGTGCCAGCAGAGACAGGGTTTATCAGCCCCAGCATTTT	CASRDRVYQPQHF
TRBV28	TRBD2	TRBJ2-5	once	TGTGCCAGCAGTCTCGACCTTACCGGGACTAGCAAAGAAGGGTGGGAGACCCAGTACTTC	CASSLDLTGTSKEGWETQYF
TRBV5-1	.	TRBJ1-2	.	TGCGCCAGCAGCTTGGAGCCTAATTATAGCTACACCTTC	CASSLEPNYSYTF
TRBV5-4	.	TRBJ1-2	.	TGTGCCAGCAGGATTCGGGGAGGGGTTGCTGGCTACACCTTC	CASRIRGGVAGYTF
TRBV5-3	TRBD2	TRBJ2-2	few	TGTGCCAGAAGCTGGACTAGCGGTAACACCGGGGAGCTGTTTTTT	CARSWTSGNTGELFF
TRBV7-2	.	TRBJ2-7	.	TGTGCCAGCAGCTTAGACAGGGTTTTCTACGAGCAGTACTTC	CASSLDRVFYEQYF
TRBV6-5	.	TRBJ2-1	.	TGTGCCAGCAGTTTGGGGGCACTCTTTTACAATGAGCAGTTCTTC	CASSLGALFYNEQFF
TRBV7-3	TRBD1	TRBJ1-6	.	TGTGCCAGCAGCTCGACAGGGGGTTCACCCCTCCACTTT	CASSSTGGSPLHF
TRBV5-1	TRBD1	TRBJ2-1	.	TGCGCCAGCAGCTGGGAAGGGACAGGGGGATCCTACAATGAGCAGTTCTTC	CASSWEGTGGSYNEQFF
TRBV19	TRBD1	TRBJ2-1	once	TGTGCCAGTAGTACCGGACAGGGTGTATACAATGAGCAGTTCTTC	CASSTGQGVYNEQFF
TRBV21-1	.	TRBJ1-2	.	TGTGCCAGCAGCAAGACAGGATATGGCTACACCTTC	CASSKTGYGYTF
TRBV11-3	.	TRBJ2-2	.	TGTGCCAGCAGCTCTAAAACCGGGGAGCTGTTTTTT	CASSSKTGELFF
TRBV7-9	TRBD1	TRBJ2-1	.	TGTGCCAGCAGCTTAGTTGGTAGGACAGGAGATGATGAGCAGTTCTTC	CASSLVGRTGDDEQFF
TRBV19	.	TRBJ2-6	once	TGTGCCAGTAGTTTTCAGGCTGGGGCCAACGTCCTGACTTTC	CASSFQAGANVLTF
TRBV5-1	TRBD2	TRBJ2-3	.	TGCGCCAGCAGCTTGCGGCTAGCGGGGGGGCCCGTCACAGATACGCAGTATTTT	CASSLRLAGGPVTDTQYF
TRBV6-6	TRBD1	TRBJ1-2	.	TGTGCCAGCAGTTACGTGGGACAGGGGGTACACACCTTC	CASSYVGQGVHTF
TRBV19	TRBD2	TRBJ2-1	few	TGTGCCAGTAGTATCCCTAGCGGGGGCCTCAATGAGCAGTTCTTC	CASSIPSGGLNEQFF
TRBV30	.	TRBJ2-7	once	TGTGCCTGGAGGGGGGGGACATTTGGCTCCTACGAGCAGTACTTC	CAWRGGTFGSYEQYF
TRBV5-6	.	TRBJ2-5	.	TGTGCCAGCAGCTCTCAGGGAGGTTTGGCGGAGACCCAGTACTTC	CASSSQGGLAETQYF
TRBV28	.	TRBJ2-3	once	TGTGCCGCGGGCAGCGATAGCACAGATACGCAGTATTTT	CAAGSDSTDTQYF
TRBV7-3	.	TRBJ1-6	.	TGTGCCAGCAGCTGGGTCGGGGATTCACCCCTCCACTTT	CASSWVGDSPLHF
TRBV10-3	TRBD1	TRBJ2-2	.	TGTGCCAGTACGAAGGGACAGCCGAACACCGGGGAGCTGTTTTTT	CASTKGQPNTGELFF
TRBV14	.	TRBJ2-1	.	TGTGCCAGCAGCCAGGGGGGACGCAGCGAGCAGTTCTTC	CASSQGGRSEQFF
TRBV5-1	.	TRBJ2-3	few	TGCGCCAGCAGCTTGCAGGCTGGCACAGATACGCAGTATTTT	CASSLQAGTDTQYF
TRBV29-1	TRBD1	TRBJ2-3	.	TGCAGCGTCAGACAGGGGACAGATACGCAGTATTTT	CSVRQGTDTQYF
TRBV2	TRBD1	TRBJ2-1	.	TGTGCCAGCAGTCTAGAAGGGACAGACGCTCGCACTTCGTACAATGAGCAGTTCTTC	CASSLEGTDARTSYNEQFF
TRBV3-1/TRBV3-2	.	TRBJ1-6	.	TGTGCCAGCAGCCTATCCCCTTCCCCCCTCCACTTT	CASSLSPSPLHF
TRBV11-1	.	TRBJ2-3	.	TGTGCCAGCAGCTTACGTTCGGTAGGCACAGATACGCAGTATTTT	CASSLRSVGTDTQYF
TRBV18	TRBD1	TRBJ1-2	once	TGTGCCAGCTCACCTGTGACAGGGACGGAGAAGAACTATGGCTACACCTTC	CASSPVTGTEKNYGYTF
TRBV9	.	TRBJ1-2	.	TGTGCCAGCAGCGGGACTATGGGCTACACCTTC	CASSGTMGYTF
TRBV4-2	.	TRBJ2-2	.	TGTGCCAGCAGCCCTGAGGCGGCCAATCCGAACACCGGGGAGCTGTTTTTT	CASSPEAANPNTGELFF
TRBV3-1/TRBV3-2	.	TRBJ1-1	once	TGTGCCAGCAGTGGGGAGGGGGATCCTGAAGCTTTCTTT	CASSGEGDPEAFF
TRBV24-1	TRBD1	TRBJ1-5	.	TGTGCCACCCAGGGGACAGGGGAAGGCAATCAGCCCCAGCATTTT	CATQGTGEGNQPQHF